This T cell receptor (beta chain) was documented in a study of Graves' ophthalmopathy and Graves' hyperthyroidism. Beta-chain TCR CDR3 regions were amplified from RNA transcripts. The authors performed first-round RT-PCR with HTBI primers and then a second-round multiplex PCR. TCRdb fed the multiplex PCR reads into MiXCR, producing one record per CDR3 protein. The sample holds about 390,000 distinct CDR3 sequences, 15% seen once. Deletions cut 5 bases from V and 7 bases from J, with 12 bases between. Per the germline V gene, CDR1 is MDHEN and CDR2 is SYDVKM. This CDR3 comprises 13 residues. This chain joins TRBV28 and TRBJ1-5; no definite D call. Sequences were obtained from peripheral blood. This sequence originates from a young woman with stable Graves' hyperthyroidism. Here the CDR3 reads CASSPRTGQPQHF. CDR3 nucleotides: TGTGCCAGCAGTCCTCGTACGGGGCAGCCCCAGCATTTT.